These 19 T cell receptor beta chains came from one sample sequenced in a study of T cell repertoires in ileal Crohn's disease. Sequencing used immunoSEQ multiplex PCR; TCRdb keeps in-frame clones, though not all of them. This table holds about 3,900 clones, around 85% found once. Time point here: neoterminal ileum biopsy at postoperative endoscopy, about 6 months after surgery. What was sequenced was ileal tissue. The receptor source for this set is an adult with Crohn's disease.

This clone was recorded only once. Germline is not matched at one junction end, which may reflect a read error. Other DNA sequences in the sample encode the same CDR3. This sequence joins TRBV10-3 and TRBJ2-2; 11 positions match TRBD2. The germline gives CDR1 ENHRY, CDR2 SYGVKD. The CDR3 extends over 17 amino acids. The CDR3 here is CAISESSSGGMTGELFF. The CDR3 DNA is TGTGCCATCAGCGAGTCGTCTAGCGGGGGGATGACCGGGGAGCTGTTTTTT.

The genes are TRBV6-6 and TRBJ1-5, with unresolved D. CDR1 and CDR2 (germline): MNHNY, SVGAGI (reference sequence). The CDR3 is made up of 13 amino acids. V lost 2 bases, J lost 4 bases, and 6 bases lay in between. The CDR3 DNA reads as TGTGCCAGCAGTTACGAGGGAAATCAGCCCCAGCATTTT. It codes for CASSYEGNQPQHF.

The V and J genes are TRBV27 and TRBJ2-7; D perhaps matches TRBD2 (6 bases). The CDR3 consists of 14 residues. The V gene lost 3 bases and the J gene lost 1 base, with 10 bases spanning the gap. Per the germline V gene, CDR1 is MNHEY and CDR2 is SMNVEV (reference sequence). The CDR3 reads CASSLEGVSYEQYF. CDR3 DNA sequence: TGTGCCAGCAGTTTGGAGGGTGTTTCCTACGAGCAGTACTTC.

The chain combines TRBV28 with TRBJ2-7; possible D gene TRBD2, 6 bases. V shed 6 bases and J shed 3 bases, with 12 bases lying between them. Germline V gene data show CDR1 as MDHEN and CDR2 as SYDVKM. CDR3 length: 13 amino acids. CDR3 nucleotides: TGTGCCAGCAGCAGAGGAGGGAACTACGAGCAGTACTTC. As protein: CASSRGGNYEQYF.

This sequence joins TRBV15 and TRBJ1-2; D is perhaps TRBD1 (6 bases). V was trimmed by 7 bases and J by 8 bases, leaving 14 bases between them. Germline lookup yields CDR1 LNHNV and CDR2 YYDKDF (reference sequence). The CDR3 totals 12 residues. The CDR3 region has the DNA TGTGCCACCACCCACACAGGGTCCGGCTACACCTTC. Translating gives CATTHTGSGYTF. The variable domain in full, with the rest retrieved from reference TRBV15 and TRBJ1-2, is DAMVIQNPRYQVTQFGKPVTLSCSQTLNHNVMYWYQQKSSQAPKLLFHYYDKDFNNEADTPDNFQSRRPNTSFCFLDIRSPGLGDTAMYLCATTHTGSGYTFGSGTRLTVV.

This chain uses TRBV19 with TRBJ1-1; possible D gene TRBD1, 6 bases. From germline, CDR1 is LNHDA and CDR2 SQIVND (reference sequence). This CDR3 has 12 amino acids. Between the trimmed V and J ends, which lost 6 bases and 5 bases, there was a span of 10 bases. The CDR3: CASRFTGTEAFF. Here the CDR3 DNA reads TGTGCCAGTAGGTTCACAGGGACTGAAGCTTTCTTT.

CDR3 residues: CASSLQGAAGYTF. DNA of the CDR3: TGTGCCAGCTCACTCCAGGGGGCTGCTGGCTACACCTTC. The J gene is TRBJ1-2, the V gene TRBV18, with TRBD1 matching 8 bases. After removal of 4 bases from V and 7 bases from J, the junction contained 5 bases not matched to a gene. The CDR3 contains 13 residues. Per germline, CDR1 KGHSH and CDR2 LQKENI.

The genes are TRBV28 and TRBJ1-6; D not resolved. This CDR3 has 14 amino acids. Trimming took off 6 bases at V and 7 bases at J, with 13 bases between the two ends. Germline V gene data show CDR1 as MDHEN and CDR2 as SYDVKM. CDR3 in amino acids: CASSFLDRNSPLHF. The CDR3, as DNA: TGTGCCAGCAGCTTTCTCGATAGAAATTCACCCCTCCACTTT.

The chain employs TRBV6-5 and TRBJ2-3; D perhaps matches TRBD2 (5 bases). This CDR3 region has 15 residues. The V gene lost 5 bases and the J gene lost 4 bases, with 16 bases spanning the gap. Per germline, CDR1 MNHEY and CDR2 SVGAGI. CDR3: CASSPPTTGADTQYF. For the CDR3, the DNA is TGTGCCAGCAGTCCGCCGACCACCGGGGCAGATACGCAGTATTTT.

V is TRBV15 and J is TRBJ2-5; 8 bases match TRBD2. The CDR3 length is 14 residues. V gave up 3 bases and J gave up 3 bases; unmatched junction bases: 3. Germline CDR1 is LNHNV and CDR2 is YYDKDF (reference sequence). CDR3 DNA sequence: TGTGCCACCAGCAGTCGGGGGGGGGAAGAGACCCAGTACTTC. Encoded protein: CATSSRGGEETQYF.

The chain uses TRBV5-1 and TRBJ2-1; 10 nucleotides align to TRBD2. Germline loops: CDR1 SGHRS, CDR2 YFSETQ. The CDR3 sequence is 15 residues long. The ends lost 3 bases at V and 4 bases at J; junction bases unmatched: 4. The CDR3: CASSYLAGGYNEQFF. CDR3 DNA: TGCGCCAGCAGCTATTTAGCGGGGGGATACAATGAGCAGTTCTTC. Variable domain in full (rest from reference TRBV5-1 and TRBJ2-1): KAGVTQTPRYLIKTRGQQVTLSCSPISGHRSVSWYQQTPGQGLQFLFEYFSETQRNKGNFPGRFSGRQFSNSRSEMNVSTLELGDSALYLCASSYLAGGYNEQFFGPGTRLTVL.

The chain is built from TRBV27 and TRBJ2-1; a weak D match, TRBD1 (5 bases). The CDR3 length is 16 residues. The V gene lost 0 bases and the J gene lost 0 bases, with 9 bases spanning the gap. Germline V CDR1 and CDR2: MNHEY, SMNVEV (reference sequence). The CDR3: CASSLSGRSSYNEQFF. The CDR3 DNA is TGTGCCAGCAGTTTATCGGGGCGGAGCTCCTACAATGAGCAGTTCTTC.

V gene TRBV6-1 combines with J gene TRBJ2-3; D perhaps matches TRBD1 (5 bases). The ends were cut back, 1 base at V and 6 bases at J, with 14 bases in the middle. This CDR3 has 15 amino acids. Germline V gene lookup returns CDR1 MNHNS and CDR2 SASEGT. The CDR3 DNA reads TGTGCCAGCAGTGAAGGGACCATCTCAGGGGATACGCAGTATTTT. Protein: CASSEGTISGDTQYF.

V and J are TRBV28 and TRBJ2-4, with D possibly being TRBD1 (6 bases). The CDR3 is made up of 17 amino acids. Germline loops: CDR1 MDHEN, CDR2 SYDVKM. The V and J ends lost 4 bases and 3 bases respectively, with 19 bases between them. CDR3 DNA: TGTGCCAGCAGTTCCTTTCAGGGGTCGAGGGGCAAAAACATTCAGTACTTC. Amino acid sequence: CASSSFQGSRGKNIQYF. The variable domain in full, completed from reference TRBV28 and TRBJ2-4, reads DVKVTQSSRYLVKRTGEKVFLECVQDMDHENMFWYRQDPGLGLRLIYFSYDVKMKEKGDIPEGYSVSREKKERFSLILESASTNQTSMYLCASSSFQGSRGKNIQYFGAGTRLSVL.

The rearrangement uses TRBV7-2 and TRBJ1-5; the D gene is possibly TRBD1 (5 bases). The CDR3 runs to 14 residues. V was pared by 4 bases and J by 3 bases, with 10 bases between. CDR1 and CDR2 (germline): SGHTA, FQGNSA. CDR3 amino acids: CASSSGLNNQPQHF. CDR3 DNA: TGTGCCAGCAGCTCAGGGTTGAACAATCAGCCCCAGCATTTT.

The chain has TRBV7-6 and TRBJ2-1; 7 positions agree with TRBD1. After removal of 2 bases from V and 6 bases from J, the junction contained 7 bases not matched to a gene. The V gene's germline CDR1 is SGHVS and CDR2 FNYEAQ. This CDR3 comprises 15 residues. The CDR3 reads CASSLRQGVSNEQFF. The CDR3 DNA sequence: TGTGCCAGCAGCTTACGACAGGGAGTGTCCAATGAGCAGTTCTTC.

The CDR3 sequence: CATSRRQGFEAFF. CDR3 nucleotide sequence: TGTGCCACCAGCAGGCGGCAGGGATTTGAAGCTTTCTTT. This chain uses TRBV15 with TRBJ1-1; tentative D call: TRBD1 (5 bases). This CDR3 is built from 13 residues. Germline V gene data show CDR1 as LNHNV and CDR2 as YYDKDF (reference sequence). V was cut by 3 bases and J by 7 bases, with 12 bases left in between.

This chain connects TRBV10-3 to TRBJ1-5; D unresolved. Germline CDR1 reads ENHRY; CDR2 reads SYGVKD. The CDR3 totals 13 residues. V lost 7 bases and J lost 3, with 10 bases in between. The DNA for the CDR3 is TGTGCCATCACGGCAGGTGACAATCAGCCCCAGCATTTT. Its protein product is CAITAGDNQPQHF.

This clone has only one observation. The chain couples TRBV5-4 to TRBJ2-3, with a weak D call TRBD1 (6 bases). Deletions cut 1 base from V and 2 bases from J, with 11 bases between. The CDR3 spans 15 residues. Germline V gene data show CDR1 as SGHNT and CDR2 as YYREEE (reference sequence). This chain's CDR3 is CASSLTGQITDTQYF. CDR3 nucleotide sequence: TGTGCCAGCAGCTTGACGGGACAAATCACAGATACGCAGTATTTT.